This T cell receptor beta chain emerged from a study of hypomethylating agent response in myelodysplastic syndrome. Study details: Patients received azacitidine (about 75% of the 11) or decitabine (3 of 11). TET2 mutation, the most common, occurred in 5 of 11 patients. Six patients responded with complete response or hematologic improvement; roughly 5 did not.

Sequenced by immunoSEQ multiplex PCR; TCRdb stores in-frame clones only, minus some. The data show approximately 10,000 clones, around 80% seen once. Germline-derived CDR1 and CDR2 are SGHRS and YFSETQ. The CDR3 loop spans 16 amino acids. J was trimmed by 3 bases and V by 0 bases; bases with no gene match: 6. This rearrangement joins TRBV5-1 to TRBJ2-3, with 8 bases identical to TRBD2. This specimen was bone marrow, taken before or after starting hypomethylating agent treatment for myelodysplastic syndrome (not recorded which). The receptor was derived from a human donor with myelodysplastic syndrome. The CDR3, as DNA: TGCGCCAGCAGCTTGGATGGGGCGGGAGGAACAGATACGCAGTATTTT. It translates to CASSLDGAGGTDTQYF.